This T cell receptor beta chain was obtained from a study of OX40 agonist ivuxolimab in advanced cancers. Study summary: With ivuxolimab, an agonistic anti-OX40 (CD134) antibody, patients were treated. Study-wide results and limits: In the 0.1 to 3.0 mg/kg range, CD4+ and CD8+ blood T cells had expanded clonally by week 6.

Libraries were prepared by immunoSEQ multiplex PCR; TCRdb keeps only in-frame clonotypes and omits some of them. The sample yields 20,000 to 30,000 clones, more than 70% seen once. CDR3 length equals 15 residues. The trim removed 0 bases at V and 6 bases at J, leaving 6 bases unmatched. CDR1 SGHRS and CDR2 YFSETQ come from the germline V gene. Details on this clone: Its specificity is not known.

This material consisted of CD4+ or CD8+ T cells sorted from blood, taken in a trial of the OX40 agonist ivuxolimab. The chain joins TRBV5-1 to TRBJ2-3; 8 bases match TRBD1. This TCR came from an adult with an advanced solid tumor such as melanoma, head and neck, liver or kidney cancer. The DNA of the CDR3 is TGCGCCAGCAGCTTGGGGCAGGGGGCGGTGGATACGCAGTATTTT. Translating it yields CASSLGQGAVDTQYF.